This TCR beta chain was identified during a study of blood T cell repertoires in COVID-19. Study at large: The United States, Italy and Spain supplied acute and convalescent COVID-19 samples.

Clones were sequenced by immunoSEQ multiplex PCR, and TCRdb holds only the in-frame ones, with some missing. This table has about 140,000 clones, 80% to 90% appearing once. The V segment lost 3 bases and the J segment 2 bases; nucleotides outside the gene matches: 12. The CDR3 has 18 residues. The V gene's germline CDR1 is LGHDT and CDR2 YNNKEL (reference sequence). Sequences were obtained from peripheral blood. The chain links TRBV3-1 (or the pseudogene TRBV3-2) to TRBJ2-7, with 11 nucleotides matching TRBD2. This sequence originates from a woman in her forties or fifties with acute or convalescent COVID-19. The DNA of the CDR3 is TGTGCCAGCAGCCATGGTGGGGCTAGCGGGGGGTTTACCTACGAGCAGTACTTC. As protein: CASSHGGASGGFTYEQYF.